One and the same sample provided the 4 T cell receptor beta chains below, sequenced in a study of shared clonotypes between healthy human individuals. This table comes from immunoSEQ multiplex PCR, and its TCRdb copy is limited to in-frame clones, with some not included. The data contain 1.5 million to 1.9 million clones, 95% to 99% of them singletons. Sequences were obtained from naive CD4+ T cells sorted from blood. The subset denotes: CD45RA+ positively selected. These receptors were obtained from a man younger than 45 in good health.

This chain links TRBV6-1 with TRBJ2-7, with D perhaps matching TRBD2 (6 bases). This CDR3 is 15 amino acids long. Germline V lookup: CDR1 MNHNS, CDR2 SASEGT. V was trimmed by 4 bases and J by 2 bases, leaving 15 bases between them. The CDR3 coding sequence is TGTGCCAGCAGTGGGTATAGCGGAGTTCCCTACGAGCAGTACTTC. It translates to CASSGYSGVPYEQYF.

The chain couples TRBV10-1 to TRBJ2-7, with 8 positions matching TRBD2. The CDR3 loop spans 14 amino acids. V shed 2 bases, J shed 3 bases, and the junction held 3 bases outside the gene matches. Per the germline V gene, CDR1 is WNHNN and CDR2 is SYGVQD (reference sequence). The CDR3 nucleotides are TGCGCCAGCAGTGAGCAGCGGGAGAGCTACGAGCAGTACTTC. Its translation is CASSEQRESYEQYF.

The V gene is TRBV20-1, the J gene TRBJ2-2; D is ambiguous. The CDR3 length is 9 residues. Germline CDR1 DFQATT, CDR2 SNEGSKA (reference sequence). The CDR3 sequence is CSTTGELFF. CDR3 sequence (DNA): TGCAGCACCACCGGGGAGCTGTTTTTT.

The CDR3 is CASSLPFGRNTEAFF. DNA for the CDR3: TGTGCCAGCAGCCTACCCTTCGGGCGGAACACTGAAGCTTTCTTT. The V gene is TRBV5-6, the J gene TRBJ1-1; D is unresolved. V was trimmed by 4 bases and J by 1 base, leaving 14 bases between them. The germline V gene has CDR1 SGHDT and CDR2 YYEEEE. The CDR3 contains 15 residues.